This T cell receptor beta chain derives from a study of shared clonotypes between healthy human individuals. On this clone itself: Its antigen is as yet unknown.

Study-wide results and limits: Researchers found naive subsets generally carried larger estimated richness than memory subsets. A limitation of the genetic and exposure-history diversity represented arose from few donors.

The study drew its donors from healthy HIV-negative adults without recent acute infections or vaccinations. TCRdb's table, derived via immunoSEQ multiplex PCR, lists solely in-frame clones and lacks some. The sample gives roughly 520,000 clones, more than 95% of which show up once; around 0.066% is in the top ten. Source material: naive CD4+ T cells sorted from blood. Noted subset: CD45RA+ positively selected. The TCR comes from a woman between 25 and 40 years old in good health.

The CDR3, as DNA: TGTGCCAGCCGGGACAGGGGCCACGAGCAGTACTTC. Its protein product is CASRDRGHEQYF. The rearrangement joins TRBV28 to TRBJ2-7; 10 bases match TRBD1. Germline loops: CDR1 MDHEN, CDR2 SYDVKM. This CDR3 has 12 amino acids. The trim removed 8 bases at V and 5 bases at J, leaving 3 bases unmatched.